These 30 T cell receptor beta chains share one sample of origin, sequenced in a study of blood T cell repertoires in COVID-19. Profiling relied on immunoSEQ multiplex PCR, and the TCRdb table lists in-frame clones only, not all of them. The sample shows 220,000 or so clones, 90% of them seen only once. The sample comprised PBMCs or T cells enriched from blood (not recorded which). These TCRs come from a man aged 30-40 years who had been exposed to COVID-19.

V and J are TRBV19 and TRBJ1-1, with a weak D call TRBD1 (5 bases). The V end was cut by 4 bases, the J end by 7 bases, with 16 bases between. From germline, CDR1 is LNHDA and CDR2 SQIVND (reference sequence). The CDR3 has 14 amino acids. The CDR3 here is CASSTPALTVEAFF. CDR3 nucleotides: TGTGCCAGTAGTACCCCCGCCCTGACAGTTGAAGCTTTCTTT.

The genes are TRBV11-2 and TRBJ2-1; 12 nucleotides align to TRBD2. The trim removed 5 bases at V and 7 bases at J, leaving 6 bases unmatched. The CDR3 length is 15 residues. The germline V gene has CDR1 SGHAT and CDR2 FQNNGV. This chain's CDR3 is CASSPSGGASNEQFF. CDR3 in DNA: TGTGCCAGCAGCCCTAGCGGGGGGGCCTCAAATGAGCAGTTCTTC.

The CDR3 here is CASSVGGLNYGYTF. The DNA for the CDR3 is TGTGCCAGCAGTGTAGGGGGCCTCAACTATGGCTACACCTTC. The V call is TRBV25-1, the J call TRBJ1-2, with TRBD1 matching 7 bases. This CDR3 has 14 residues. The ends lost 4 bases at V and 2 bases at J; junction bases unmatched: 4. Germline V gene lookup returns CDR1 MGHDK and CDR2 SYGVNS.

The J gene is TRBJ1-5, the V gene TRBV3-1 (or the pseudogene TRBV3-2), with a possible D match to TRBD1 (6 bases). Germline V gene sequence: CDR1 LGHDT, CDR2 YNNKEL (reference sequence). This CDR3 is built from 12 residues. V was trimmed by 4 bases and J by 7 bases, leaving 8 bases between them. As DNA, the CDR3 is TGTGCCAGCAGCCGGCAGGGGCAGCCCCAGCATTTT. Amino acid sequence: CASSRQGQPQHF.

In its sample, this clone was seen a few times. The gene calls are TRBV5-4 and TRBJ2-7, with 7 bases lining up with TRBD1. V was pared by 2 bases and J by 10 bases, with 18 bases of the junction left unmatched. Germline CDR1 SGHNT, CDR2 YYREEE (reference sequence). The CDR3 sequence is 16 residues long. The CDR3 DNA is TGTGCCAGCAGCTTCGAAACAGGGGCATCAGCGACGGAACAGTACTTC. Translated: CASSFETGASATEQYF.

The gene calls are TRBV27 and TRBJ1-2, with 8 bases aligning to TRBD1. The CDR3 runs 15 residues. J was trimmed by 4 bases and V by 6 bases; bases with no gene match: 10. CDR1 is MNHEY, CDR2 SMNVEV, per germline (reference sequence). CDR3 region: CASRANRGSSYGYTF. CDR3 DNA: TGTGCCAGCAGGGCGAACAGGGGGAGTAGCTATGGCTACACCTTC.

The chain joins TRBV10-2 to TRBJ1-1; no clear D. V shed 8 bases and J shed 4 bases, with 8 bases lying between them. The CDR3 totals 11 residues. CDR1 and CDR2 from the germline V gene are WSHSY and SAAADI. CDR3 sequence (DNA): TGCGCCAGCGGCGCGGGCACTGAAGCTTTCTTT. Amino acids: CASGAGTEAFF.

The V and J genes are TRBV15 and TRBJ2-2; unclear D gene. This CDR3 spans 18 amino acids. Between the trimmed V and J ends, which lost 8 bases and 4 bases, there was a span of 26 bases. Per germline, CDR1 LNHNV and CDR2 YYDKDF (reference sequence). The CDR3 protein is CATRSSLDSRRVTGELFF. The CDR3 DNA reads TGTGCCACCCGCTCCTCCCTCGACTCTCGACGGGTCACCGGGGAGCTGTTTTTT.

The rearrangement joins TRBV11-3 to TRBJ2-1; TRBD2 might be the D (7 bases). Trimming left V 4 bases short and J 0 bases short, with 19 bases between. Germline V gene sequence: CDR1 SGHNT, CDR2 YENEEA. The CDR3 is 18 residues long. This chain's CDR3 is CASSSIGGAGSSYNEQFF. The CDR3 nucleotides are TGTGCCAGCAGCTCCATAGGGGGGGCCGGGAGCTCCTACAATGAGCAGTTCTTC.

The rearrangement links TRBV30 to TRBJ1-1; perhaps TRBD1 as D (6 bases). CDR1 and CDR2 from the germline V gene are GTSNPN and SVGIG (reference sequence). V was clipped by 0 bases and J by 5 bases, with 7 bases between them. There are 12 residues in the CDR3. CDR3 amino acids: CAWSVGGTEAFF. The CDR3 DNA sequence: TGTGCCTGGAGTGTAGGGGGTACTGAAGCTTTCTTT.

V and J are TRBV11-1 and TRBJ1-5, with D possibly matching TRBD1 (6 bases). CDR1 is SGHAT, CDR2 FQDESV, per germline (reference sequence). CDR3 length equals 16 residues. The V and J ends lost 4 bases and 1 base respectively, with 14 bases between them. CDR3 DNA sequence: TGTGCCAGCAGCTACAGACAGGCCCCAAGCAATCAGCCCCAGCATTTT. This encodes CASSYRQAPSNQPQHF.

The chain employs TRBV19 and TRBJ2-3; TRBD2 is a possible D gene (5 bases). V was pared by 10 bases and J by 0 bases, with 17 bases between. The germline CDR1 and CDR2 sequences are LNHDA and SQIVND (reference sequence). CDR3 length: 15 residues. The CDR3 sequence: CATTLRRPSTDTQYF. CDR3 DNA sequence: TGTGCCACTACCTTGCGGAGGCCAAGCACAGATACGCAGTATTTT.

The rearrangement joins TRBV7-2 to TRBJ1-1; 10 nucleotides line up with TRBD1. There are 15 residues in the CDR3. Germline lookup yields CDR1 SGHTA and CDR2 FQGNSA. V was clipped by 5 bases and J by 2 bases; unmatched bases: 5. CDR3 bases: TGTGCCAGCAGCCAGAAGACAGGGGGCAACACTGAAGCTTTCTTT. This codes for CASSQKTGGNTEAFF.

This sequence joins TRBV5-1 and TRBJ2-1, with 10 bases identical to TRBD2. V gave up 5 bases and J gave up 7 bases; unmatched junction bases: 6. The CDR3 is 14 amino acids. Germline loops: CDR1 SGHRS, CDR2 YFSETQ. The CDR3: CASSVAGGKNEQFF. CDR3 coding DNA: TGCGCCAGCAGTGTAGCGGGGGGAAAAAATGAGCAGTTCTTC.

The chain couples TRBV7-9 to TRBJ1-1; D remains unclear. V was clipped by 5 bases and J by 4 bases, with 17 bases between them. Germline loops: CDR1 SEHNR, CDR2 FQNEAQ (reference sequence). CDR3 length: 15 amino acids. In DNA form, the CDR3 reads TGTGCCAGCAGCCCACGGAGGGATAGAATCACTGAAGCTTTCTTT. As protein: CASSPRRDRITEAFF.

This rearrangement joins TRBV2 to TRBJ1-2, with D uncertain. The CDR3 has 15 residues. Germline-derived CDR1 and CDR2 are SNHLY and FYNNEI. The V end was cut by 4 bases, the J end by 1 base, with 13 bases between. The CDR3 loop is CASSGREGVNYGYTF. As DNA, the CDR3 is TGTGCCAGCAGTGGGAGGGAGGGAGTTAACTATGGCTACACCTTC.

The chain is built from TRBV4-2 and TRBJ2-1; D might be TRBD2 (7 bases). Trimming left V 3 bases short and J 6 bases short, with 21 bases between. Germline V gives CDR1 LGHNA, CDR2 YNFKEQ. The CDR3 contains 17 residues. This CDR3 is CASSQDRRGGGLNEQFF. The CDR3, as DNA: TGTGCCAGCAGCCAGGATCGTCGAGGGGGGGGGCTCAATGAGCAGTTCTTC.

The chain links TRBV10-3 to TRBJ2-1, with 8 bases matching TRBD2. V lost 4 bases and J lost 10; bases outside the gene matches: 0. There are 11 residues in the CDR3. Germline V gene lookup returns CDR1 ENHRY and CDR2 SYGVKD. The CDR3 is CAISAGGEQFF. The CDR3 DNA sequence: TGTGCCATCAGTGCGGGAGGGGAGCAGTTCTTC.

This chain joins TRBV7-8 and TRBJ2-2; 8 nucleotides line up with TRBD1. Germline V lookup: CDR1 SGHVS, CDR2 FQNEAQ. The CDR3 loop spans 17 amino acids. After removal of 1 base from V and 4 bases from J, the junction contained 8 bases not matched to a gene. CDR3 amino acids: CASSLEPTGAFTGELFF. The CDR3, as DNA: TGTGCCAGCAGCTTAGAGCCGACAGGGGCATTCACCGGGGAGCTGTTTTTT.

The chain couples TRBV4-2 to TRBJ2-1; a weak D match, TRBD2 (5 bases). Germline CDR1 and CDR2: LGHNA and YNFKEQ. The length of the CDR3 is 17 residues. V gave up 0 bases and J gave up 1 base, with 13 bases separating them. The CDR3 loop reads CASSQERSLASYNEQFF. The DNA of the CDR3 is TGTGCCAGCAGCCAAGAAAGGAGTCTAGCTTCCTACAATGAGCAGTTCTTC.

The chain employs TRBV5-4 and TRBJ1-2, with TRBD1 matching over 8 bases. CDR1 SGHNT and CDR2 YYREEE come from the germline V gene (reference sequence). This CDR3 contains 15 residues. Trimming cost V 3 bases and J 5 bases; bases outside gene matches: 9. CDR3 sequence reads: CASSSGQGGWYGYTF. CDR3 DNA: TGTGCCAGCAGCTCCGGACAGGGAGGTTGGTATGGCTACACCTTC.

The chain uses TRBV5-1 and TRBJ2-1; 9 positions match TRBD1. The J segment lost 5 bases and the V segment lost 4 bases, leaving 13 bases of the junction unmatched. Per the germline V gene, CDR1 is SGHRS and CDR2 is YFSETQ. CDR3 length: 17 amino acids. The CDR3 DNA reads TGCGCCAGCAGCCGCACAGGGGGCAAAGCGGGCCACAATGAGCAGTTCTTC. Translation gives CASSRTGGKAGHNEQFF.

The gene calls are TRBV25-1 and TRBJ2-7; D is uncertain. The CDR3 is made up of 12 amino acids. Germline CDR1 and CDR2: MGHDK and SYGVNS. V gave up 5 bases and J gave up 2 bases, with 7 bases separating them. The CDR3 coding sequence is TGTGCCAGCAGTTGGGCCCCCTACGAGCAGTACTTC. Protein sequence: CASSWAPYEQYF.

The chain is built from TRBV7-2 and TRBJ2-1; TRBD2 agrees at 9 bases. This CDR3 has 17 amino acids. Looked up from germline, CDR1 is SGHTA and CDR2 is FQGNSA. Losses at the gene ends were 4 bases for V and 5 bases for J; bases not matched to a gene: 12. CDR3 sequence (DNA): TGTGCCAGCAGCTCTTCGGTGAGGACTAGCGAGAACAATGAGCAGTTCTTC. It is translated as CASSSSVRTSENNEQFF. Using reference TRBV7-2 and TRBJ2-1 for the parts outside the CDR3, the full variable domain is GAGVSQSPSNKVTEKGKDVELRCDPISGHTALYWYRQSLGQGLEFLIYFQGNSAPDKSGLPSDRFSAERTGGSVSTLTIQRTQQEDSAVYLCASSSSVRTSENNEQFFGPGTRLTVL.

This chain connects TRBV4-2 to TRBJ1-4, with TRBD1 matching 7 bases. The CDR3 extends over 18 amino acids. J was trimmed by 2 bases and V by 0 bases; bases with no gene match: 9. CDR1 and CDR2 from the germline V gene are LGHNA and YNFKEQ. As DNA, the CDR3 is TGTGCCAGCAGCCAAGATCGGGCAGGGGGTTTGACTAATGAAAAACTGTTTTTT. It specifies CASSQDRAGGLTNEKLFF.

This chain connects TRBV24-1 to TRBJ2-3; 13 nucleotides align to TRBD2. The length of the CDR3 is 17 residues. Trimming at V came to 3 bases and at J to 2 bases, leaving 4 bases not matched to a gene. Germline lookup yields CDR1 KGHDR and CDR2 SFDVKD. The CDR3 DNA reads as TGTGCCACCAGTGATACTAGCGGGGGGGGTCCCACAGATACGCAGTATTTT. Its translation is CATSDTSGGGPTDTQYF.

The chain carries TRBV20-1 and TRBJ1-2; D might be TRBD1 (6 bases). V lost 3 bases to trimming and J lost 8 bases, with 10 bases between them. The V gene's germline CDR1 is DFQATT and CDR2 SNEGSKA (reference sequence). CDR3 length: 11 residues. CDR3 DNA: TGCAGTGCTAGTTTCAGGGGCGGCTACACCTTC. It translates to CSASFRGGYTF.

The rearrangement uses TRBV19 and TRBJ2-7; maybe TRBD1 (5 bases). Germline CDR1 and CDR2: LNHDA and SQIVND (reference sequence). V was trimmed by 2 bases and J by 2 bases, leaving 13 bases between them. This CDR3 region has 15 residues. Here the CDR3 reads CASSIRQSPTYEQYF. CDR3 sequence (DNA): TGTGCCAGTAGTATAAGACAGTCCCCTACCTACGAGCAGTACTTC.

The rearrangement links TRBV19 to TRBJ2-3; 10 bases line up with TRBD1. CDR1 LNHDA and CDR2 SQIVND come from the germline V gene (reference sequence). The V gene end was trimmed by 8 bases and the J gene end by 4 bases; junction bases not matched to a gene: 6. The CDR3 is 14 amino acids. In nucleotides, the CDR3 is TGTGCCAGTTCGGACAGGGGGAGCCCAGATACGCAGTATTTT. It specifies CASSDRGSPDTQYF.

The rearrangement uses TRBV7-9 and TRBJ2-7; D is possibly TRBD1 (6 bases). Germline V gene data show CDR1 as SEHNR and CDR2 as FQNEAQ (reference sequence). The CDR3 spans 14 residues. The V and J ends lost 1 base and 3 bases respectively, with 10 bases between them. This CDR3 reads CASSLGGLIYEQYF. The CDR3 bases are TGTGCCAGCAGCTTAGGGGGGCTGATCTACGAGCAGTACTTC. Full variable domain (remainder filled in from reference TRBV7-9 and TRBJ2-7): DTGVSQNPRHKITKRGQNVTFRCDPISEHNRLYWYRQTLGQGPEFLTYFQNEAQLEKSRLLSDRFSAERPKGSFSTLEIQRTEQGDSAMYLCASSLGGLIYEQYFGPGTRLTVT.